One and the same sample provided the 21 T cell receptor beta chains below, sequenced in a study of CXCR3-negative and CXCR3-positive naive CD8 T cells. In preparing the TRB cDNA libraries, 5' RACE with UMI labels was used. TCRdb processed the 5' RACE reads again and assigns one entry to each CDR3 protein, with no DNA. This sample lists tens of thousands of distinct CDR3 sequences; its ten largest clones have approximately 1.5%. The sample taken for sequencing was naive CXCR3- CD8+ T cells from blood. Subset meaning: CD45RO-CCR7+CD27+CD95- naive CD8+ T cells lacking CXCR3 (TNR3-). The source of these receptors is a human donor in good health. Some clones in this sample may be carry-over from other donors' samples.

The rearrangement joins TRBV25-1 to TRBJ2-1; TCRdb's D gene call, TRBD2, goes unchecked for lack of DNA. The CDR3 length is 17 residues. Germline CDR1 is MGHDK and CDR2 is SYGVNS. CDR3 residues: CASGEWTSGPSYNEQFF.

The chain links TRBV29-1 to TRBJ2-7; absent DNA, TCRdb's TRBD1 call cannot be checked. Germline V gene lookup returns CDR1 SQVTM and CDR2 ANQGSEA. The CDR3 spans 11 residues. The CDR3 sequence: CSVEQGPEQYF.

The rearrangement uses TRBV24-1 and TRBJ2-3; TCRdb returns TRBD1, unconfirmable since there is no DNA. CDR3 size: 16 residues. Germline CDR1 and CDR2: KGHDR and SFDVKD. The CDR3 sequence is CATSDLTGDSPDTQYF.

This rearrangement joins TRBV4-1 to TRBJ1-1. Germline CDR1 and CDR2: MGHRA and YSYEKL. This CDR3 region has 11 residues. CDR3 in amino acids: CATAQNTEAFF.

The chain combines TRBV20-1 with TRBJ2-2. The CDR3 runs 13 residues. Germline CDR1 DFQATT, CDR2 SNEGSKA (reference sequence). The CDR3 loop is CSASRLTTGELFF.

The chain carries TRBV6-5 and TRBJ1-2. This CDR3 region has 16 residues. Germline V gives CDR1 MNHEY, CDR2 SVGAGI. The CDR3 loop reads CASSYNRIGRNYGYTF.

The rearrangement links TRBV13 to TRBJ2-2; without DNA, the TCRdb call of TRBD2 cannot be checked. This CDR3 region has 16 residues. The germline CDR1 and CDR2 sequences are PRHDT and FYEKMQ (reference sequence). This CDR3 reads CASSLGRAPSTGELFF. Looking up the rest from reference TRBV13 and TRBJ2-2 gives the full variable domain: AAGVIQSPRHLIKEKRETATLKCYPIPRHDTVYWYQQGPGQDPQFLISFYEKMQSDKGSIPDRFSAQQFSDYHSELNMSSLELGDSALYFCASSLGRAPSTGELFFGEGSRLTVL.

The chain recombines TRBV21-1 with TRBJ2-4; as DNA is missing, the TRBD1 call by TCRdb cannot be tested. TRBV21-1 is labeled a pseudogene. The CDR3 totals 16 residues. CDR3 sequence: CASSKAASGTLNIQYF.

The CDR3 is CASISGDLYNEQFF. The gene calls are TRBV6-5 and TRBJ2-1; no DNA is available, so the TRBD2 call from TCRdb remains unchecked. Germline-derived CDR1 and CDR2 are MNHEY and SVGAGI. The CDR3 spans 14 residues.

The CDR3 spells CASSLGNPYEQYF. V and J are TRBV5-1 and TRBJ2-7. The CDR3 loop spans 13 amino acids. Per the germline V gene, CDR1 is SGHRS and CDR2 is YFSETQ. Full variable domain (remainder filled in from reference TRBV5-1 and TRBJ2-7): KAGVTQTPRYLIKTRGQQVTLSCSPISGHRSVSWYQQTPGQGLQFLFEYFSETQRNKGNFPGRFSGRQFSNSRSEMNVSTLELGDSALYLCASSLGNPYEQYFGPGTRLTVT.

The genes are TRBV6-4 and TRBJ2-7; TCRdb's D gene call, TRBD2, goes unchecked for lack of DNA. Germline V gene data show CDR1 as MRHNA and CDR2 as SNTAGT. The CDR3 is 15 amino acids. The CDR3: CASRGWDSGNYEQYF.

The CDR3: CASGPSGANVLTF. The V call is TRBV6-5, the J call TRBJ2-6; checking the TCRdb D call of TRBD2 is not possible without DNA. CDR1 MNHEY and CDR2 SVGAGI come from the germline V gene. CDR3 size: 13 residues.

The J gene is TRBJ1-1, the V gene TRBV7-9; TCRdb's D gene call, TRBD1, goes unchecked for lack of DNA. Germline values: CDR1 SEHNR, CDR2 FQNEAQ (reference sequence). The CDR3 sequence is 14 residues long. This CDR3 reads CASSLKGGYTEAFF.

The chain uses TRBV28 and TRBJ1-1. CDR3 length: 13 amino acids. Germline CDR1 is MDHEN and CDR2 is SYDVKM. Here the CDR3 reads CASINDWNTEAFF.

The chain carries TRBV7-8 and TRBJ1-1. This CDR3 spans 12 amino acids. Germline lookup yields CDR1 SGHVS and CDR2 FQNEAQ. The chain's CDR3 is CASSPPNTEAFF.

The chain uses TRBV5-6 and TRBJ2-2. Germline loops: CDR1 SGHDT, CDR2 YYEEEE. The CDR3 has 14 residues. CDR3 residues: CASSLAEQTGELFF.

The rearrangement links TRBV4-2 to TRBJ1-2; TCRdb indicates TRBD1, and absent DNA this call remains unverified. There are 14 residues in the CDR3. CDR1 LGHNA and CDR2 YNFKEQ come from the germline V gene. The chain's CDR3 is CASSQGAGVYGYTF.

This sequence joins TRBV7-2 and TRBJ2-1; the TRBD1 assignment by TCRdb is unverifiable without DNA. CDR1 and CDR2 from the germline V gene are SGHTA and FQGNSA. The CDR3 extends over 12 amino acids. The CDR3 protein is CASLGTVNEQFF.

The chain joins TRBV7-7 to TRBJ2-5; TCRdb outputs TRBD2, but without DNA this stays unchecked. The CDR3 is 16 residues long. Germline V gene data show CDR1 as SSHAT and CDR2 as FNYEAQ (reference sequence). This CDR3 reads CASSLSPSGLQETQYF.

This chain connects TRBV5-1 to TRBJ2-7. This CDR3 has 14 residues. CDR1 is SGHRS, CDR2 YFSETQ, per germline. CDR3 amino acids: CASSLETGSYEQYF.

Measured by frequency, this clonotype is medium-sized (0.01 to 0.1%). J is TRBJ2-1 and V is TRBV7-9; TCRdb proposes TRBD1, but this gene call is untestable without DNA. The CDR3 extends over 15 amino acids. Germline-derived CDR1 and CDR2 are SEHNR and FQNEAQ (reference sequence). CDR3 residues: CASSPTGGIGNEQFF.